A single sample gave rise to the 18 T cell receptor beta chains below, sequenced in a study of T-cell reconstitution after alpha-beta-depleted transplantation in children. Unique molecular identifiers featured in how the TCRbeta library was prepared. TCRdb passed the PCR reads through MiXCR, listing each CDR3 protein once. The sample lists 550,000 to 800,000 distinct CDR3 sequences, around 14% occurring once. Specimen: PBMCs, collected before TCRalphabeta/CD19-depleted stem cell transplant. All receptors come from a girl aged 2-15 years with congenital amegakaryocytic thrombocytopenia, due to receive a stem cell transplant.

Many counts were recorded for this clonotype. The DNA of the CDR3 is TGTGCCAGCAGCTTAGGTAGCGGGGGATACAATGAGCAGTTCTTC. As protein: CASSLGSGGYNEQFF. The V gene is TRBV7-6, the J gene TRBJ2-1; 9 nucleotides agree with TRBD2. The CDR3 has 15 residues. The V gene's germline CDR1 is SGHVS and CDR2 FNYEAQ. The V segment lost 1 base and the J segment 4 bases; nucleotides outside the gene matches: 2.

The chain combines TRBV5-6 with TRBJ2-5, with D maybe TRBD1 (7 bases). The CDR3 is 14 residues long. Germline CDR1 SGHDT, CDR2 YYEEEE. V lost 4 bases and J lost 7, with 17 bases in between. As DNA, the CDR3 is TGTGCCAGCAGCACTACCCGACAGGGAGGGACCCAGTACTTC. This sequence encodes CASSTTRQGGTQYF.

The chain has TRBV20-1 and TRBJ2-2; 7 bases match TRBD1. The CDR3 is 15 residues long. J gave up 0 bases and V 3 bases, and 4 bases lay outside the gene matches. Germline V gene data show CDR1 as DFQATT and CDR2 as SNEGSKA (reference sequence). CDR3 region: CSASLRGPNTGELFF. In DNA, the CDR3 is TGCAGTGCTAGTTTGAGGGGGCCGAACACCGGGGAGCTGTTTTTT.

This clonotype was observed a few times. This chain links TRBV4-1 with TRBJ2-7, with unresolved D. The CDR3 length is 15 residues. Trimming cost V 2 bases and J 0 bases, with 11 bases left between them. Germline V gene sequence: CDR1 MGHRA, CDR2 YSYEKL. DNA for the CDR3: TGCGCCAGCAGCCAACTATTATGGGCCTCCTACGAGCAGTACTTC. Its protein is CASSQLLWASYEQYF.

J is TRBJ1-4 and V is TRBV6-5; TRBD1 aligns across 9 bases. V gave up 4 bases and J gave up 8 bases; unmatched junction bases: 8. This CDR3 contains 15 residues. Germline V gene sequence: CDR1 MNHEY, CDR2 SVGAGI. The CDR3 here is CASSLGQGRREKLFF. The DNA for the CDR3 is TGTGCCAGCAGTTTAGGACAGGGGCGACGCGAAAAACTGTTTTTT.

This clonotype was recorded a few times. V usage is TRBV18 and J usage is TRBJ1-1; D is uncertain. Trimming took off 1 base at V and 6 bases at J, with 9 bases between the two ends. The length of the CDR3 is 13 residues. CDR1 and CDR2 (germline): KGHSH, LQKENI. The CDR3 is CASSPLPLPEAFF. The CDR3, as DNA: TGTGCCAGCTCACCACTGCCACTCCCTGAAGCTTTCTTT.

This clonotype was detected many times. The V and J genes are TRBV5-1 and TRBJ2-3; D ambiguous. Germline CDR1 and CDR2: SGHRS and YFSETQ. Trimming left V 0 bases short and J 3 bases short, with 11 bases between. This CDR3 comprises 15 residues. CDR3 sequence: CASSLAVISTDTQYF. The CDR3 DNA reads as TGCGCCAGCAGCTTGGCCGTCATTTCGACAGATACGCAGTATTTT.

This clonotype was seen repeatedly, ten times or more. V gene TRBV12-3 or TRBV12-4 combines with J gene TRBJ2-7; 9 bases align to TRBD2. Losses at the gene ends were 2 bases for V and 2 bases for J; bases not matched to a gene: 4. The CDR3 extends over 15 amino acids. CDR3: CASSLRAGGAYEQYF. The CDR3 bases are TGTGCCAGCAGTTTACGAGCGGGAGGTGCCTACGAGCAGTACTTC.

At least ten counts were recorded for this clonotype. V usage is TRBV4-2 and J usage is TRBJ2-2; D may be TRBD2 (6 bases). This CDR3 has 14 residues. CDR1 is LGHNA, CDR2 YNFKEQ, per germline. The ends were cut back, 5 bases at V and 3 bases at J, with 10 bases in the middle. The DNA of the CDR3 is TGTGCCAGCAGCGCCCGGGAGTACACCGGGGAGCTGTTTTTT. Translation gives CASSAREYTGELFF.

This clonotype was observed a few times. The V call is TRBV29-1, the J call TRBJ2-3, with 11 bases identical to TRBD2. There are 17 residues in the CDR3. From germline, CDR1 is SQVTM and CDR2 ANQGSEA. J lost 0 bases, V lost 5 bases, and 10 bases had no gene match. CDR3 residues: CSVSGTSGSGSTDTQYF. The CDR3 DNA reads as TGCAGCGTTTCCGGGACTAGCGGCTCGGGAAGCACAGATACGCAGTATTTT.

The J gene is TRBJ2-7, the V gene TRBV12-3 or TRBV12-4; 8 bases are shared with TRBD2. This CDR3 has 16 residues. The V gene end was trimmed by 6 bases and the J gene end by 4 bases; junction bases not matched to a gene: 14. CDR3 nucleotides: TGTGCCAGCAGCCCCGGATTCGGGACTAGACATTACGAGCAGTACTTC. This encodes CASSPGFGTRHYEQYF.

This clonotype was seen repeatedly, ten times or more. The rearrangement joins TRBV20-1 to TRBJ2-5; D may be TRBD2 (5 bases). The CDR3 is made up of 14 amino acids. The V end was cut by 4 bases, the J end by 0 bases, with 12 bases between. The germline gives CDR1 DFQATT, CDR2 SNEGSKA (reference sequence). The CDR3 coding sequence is TGCAGTGCTATCAGCGGTCTATACCAAGAGACCCAGTACTTC. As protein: CSAISGLYQETQYF.

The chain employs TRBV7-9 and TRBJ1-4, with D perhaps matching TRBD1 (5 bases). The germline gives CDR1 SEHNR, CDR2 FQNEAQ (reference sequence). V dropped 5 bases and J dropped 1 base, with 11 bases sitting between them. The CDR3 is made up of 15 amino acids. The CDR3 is CASSVAGLTNEKLFF. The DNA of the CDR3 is TGTGCCAGCAGCGTGGCGGGGCTAACTAATGAAAAACTGTTTTTT.

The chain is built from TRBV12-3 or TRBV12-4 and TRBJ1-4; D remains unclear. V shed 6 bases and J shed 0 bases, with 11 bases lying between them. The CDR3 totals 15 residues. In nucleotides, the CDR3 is TGTGCCAGCAGCCCATTTTCCACAACTAATGAAAAACTGTTTTTT. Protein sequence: CASSPFSTTNEKLFF.

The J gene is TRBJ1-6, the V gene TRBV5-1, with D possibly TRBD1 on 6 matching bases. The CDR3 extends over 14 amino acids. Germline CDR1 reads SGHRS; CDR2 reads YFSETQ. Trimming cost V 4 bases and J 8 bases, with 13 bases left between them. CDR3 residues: CASSAGTRDSPLHF. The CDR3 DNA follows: TGCGCCAGCAGCGCAGGGACAAGAGATTCACCCCTCCACTTT. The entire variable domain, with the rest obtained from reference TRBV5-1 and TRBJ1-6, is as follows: KAGVTQTPRYLIKTRGQQVTLSCSPISGHRSVSWYQQTPGQGLQFLFEYFSETQRNKGNFPGRFSGRQFSNSRSEMNVSTLELGDSALYLCASSAGTRDSPLHFGNGTRLTVT.

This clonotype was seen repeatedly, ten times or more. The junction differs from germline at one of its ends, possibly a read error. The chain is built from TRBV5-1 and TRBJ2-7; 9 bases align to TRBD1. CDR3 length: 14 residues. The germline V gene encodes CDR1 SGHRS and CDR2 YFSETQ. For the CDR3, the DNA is TGTGCCAGCAGCTGGACAGGGGTTTCCTACGAGCAGTACTTC. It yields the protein CASSWTGVSYEQYF.

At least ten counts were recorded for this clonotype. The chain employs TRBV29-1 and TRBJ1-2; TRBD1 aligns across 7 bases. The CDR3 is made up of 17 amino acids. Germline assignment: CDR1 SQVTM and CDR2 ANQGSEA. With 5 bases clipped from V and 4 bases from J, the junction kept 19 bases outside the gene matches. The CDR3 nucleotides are TGCAGCGTTTTAGGGGGATCAGACCCGACAGGGATCTATGGCTACACCTTC. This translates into CSVLGGSDPTGIYGYTF.

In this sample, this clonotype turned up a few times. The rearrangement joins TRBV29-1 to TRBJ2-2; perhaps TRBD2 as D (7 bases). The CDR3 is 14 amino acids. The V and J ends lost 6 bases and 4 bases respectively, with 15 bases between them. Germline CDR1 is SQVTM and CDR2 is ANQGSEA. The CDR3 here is CSVGAGASTGELFF. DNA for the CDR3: TGCAGCGTCGGGGCGGGGGCGAGCACCGGGGAGCTGTTTTTT.